These 2 T cell receptor beta chains share one sample of origin, sequenced in a study of shared clonotypes between healthy human individuals. Profiling relied on immunoSEQ multiplex PCR, and the TCRdb table lists in-frame clones only, not all of them. The data contain 2,500,000 or so clones, around 90% of them seen just once; the ten biggest clones take up around 0.35%. Sequences were obtained from naive CD4+ T cells from PBMCs. Subset denoted: CD45RA+ positively selected. All receptors come from a man aged 18 to 29 in good health. Some clones in this sample may be carry-over from other donors' samples.

The chain combines TRBV5-1 with TRBJ1-6, with D possibly matching TRBD1 (6 bases). Trimming shortened V by 0 bases and J by 9 bases, and 10 bases separated the two germline ends. The CDR3 sequence is 14 residues long. From germline, CDR1 is SGHRS and CDR2 YFSETQ. CDR3 region: CASSLGTVGSPLHF. The DNA of the CDR3 is TGCGCCAGCAGCTTGGGGACAGTCGGTTCACCCCTCCACTTT.

The chain links TRBV10-1 to TRBJ2-1, with D perhaps TRBD2 (5 bases). Germline CDR1 reads WNHNN; CDR2 reads SYGVQD (reference sequence). Between the trimmed V and J ends, which lost 0 bases and 7 bases, there was a span of 10 bases. The CDR3 has 14 residues. The chain's CDR3 is CASSESSGLNEQFF. Written as DNA, the CDR3 is TGCGCCAGCAGTGAGTCCTCGGGATTAAATGAGCAGTTCTTC.